The sequence of this TCR beta chain was determined in a study of T cell repertoires in cytomegalovirus infection. Study-level information: TCR beta signatures that were public indicated CMV infection and matching HLA type. Whole-study results and caveats: People with CMV and the relevant HLA were identified by cumulative public TCR beta family frequency. What dominated the ex vivo response were HLA-C-restricted CMV-specific TCR beta clonotypes.

This clonotype was counted many times. Its target is not known. TCRdb fed the reads into MiXCR, producing one record per CDR3 protein. The sample yields under 200,000 distinct CDR3 sequences, roughly 9% seen once. This clonotype was sampled from a human donor in good health (CMV status not recorded). Some clones in this sample may be carry-over from other donors' samples. Input material: PBMCs.

The CDR3 reads CASSPGLAGRKSSYNEQFF. The CDR3 DNA reads TGTGCCAGCAGCCCGGGACTAGCGGGAAGGAAAAGCTCCTACAATGAGCAGTTCTTC. The chain has TRBV7-6 and TRBJ2-1, with 13 positions matching TRBD2. This CDR3 comprises 19 residues. After removal of 5 bases from V and 0 bases from J, the junction contained 10 bases not matched to a gene. Germline CDR1 is SGHVS and CDR2 is FNYEAQ.